This record concerns one TCR beta chain sequence. This entry belongs to a study of blood T cell repertoires in COVID-19. Authors' data handling: Scientists estimated how many nucleated cells there were by amplifying reference gene primers. Some clones are missing from TCRdb's copy, which holds only in-frame ones; the method was immunoSEQ multiplex PCR. V and J calls plus clone size are reproduced from that table; the DNA served to infer D and trimming. The table includes hundreds of thousands of clones, 79% detected once. CDR1 and CDR2 from the germline V gene are SQVTM and ANQGSEA. The CDR3 sequence is 12 residues long. Trimming took off 3 bases at V and 4 bases at J, with 9 bases between the two ends.

The material sequenced was peripheral blood. The V call is TRBV29-1, the J call TRBJ1-2, with D possibly TRBD1 on 6 matching bases. This TCR was recovered from a woman aged 40 to 50 with active or convalescent COVID-19. The chain's CDR3 is CSVDQGPYGYTF. In DNA form, the CDR3 reads TGCAGCGTTGATCAGGGGCCCTATGGCTACACCTTC.